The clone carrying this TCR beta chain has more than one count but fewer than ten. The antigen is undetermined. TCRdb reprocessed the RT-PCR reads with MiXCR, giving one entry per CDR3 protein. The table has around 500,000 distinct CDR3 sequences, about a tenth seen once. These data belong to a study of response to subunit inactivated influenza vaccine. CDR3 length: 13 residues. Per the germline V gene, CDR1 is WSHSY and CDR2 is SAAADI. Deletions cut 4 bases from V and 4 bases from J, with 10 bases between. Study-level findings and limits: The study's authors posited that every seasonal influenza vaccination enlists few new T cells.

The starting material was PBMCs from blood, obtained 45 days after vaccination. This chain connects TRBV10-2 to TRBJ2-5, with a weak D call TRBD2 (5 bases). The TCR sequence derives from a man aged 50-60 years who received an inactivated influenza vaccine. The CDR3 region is CASSGNAGETQYF. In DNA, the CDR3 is TGCGCCAGCAGTGGAAATGCGGGAGAGACCCAGTACTTC.